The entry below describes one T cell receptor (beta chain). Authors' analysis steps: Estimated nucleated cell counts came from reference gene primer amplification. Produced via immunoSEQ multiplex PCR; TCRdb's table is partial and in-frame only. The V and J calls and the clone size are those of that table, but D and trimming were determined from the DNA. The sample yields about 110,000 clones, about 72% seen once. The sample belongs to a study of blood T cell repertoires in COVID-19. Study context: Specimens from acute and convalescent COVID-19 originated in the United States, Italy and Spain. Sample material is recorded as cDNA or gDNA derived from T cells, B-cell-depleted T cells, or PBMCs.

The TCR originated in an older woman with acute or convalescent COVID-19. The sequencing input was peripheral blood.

As DNA, the CDR3 is TGTGCCAGCAGCCAAGATGACAGCGGGGAAAAACTGTTTTTT. This translates into CASSQDDSGEKLFF. The rearrangement joins TRBV4-2 to TRBJ1-4; D may be TRBD1 (5 bases). V lost 0 bases and J lost 8, with 10 bases in between. The germline CDR1 and CDR2 sequences are LGHNA and YNFKEQ. This CDR3 has 14 amino acids.